A single sample is the source of the 20 T cell receptor beta chains below, sequenced in a study of high-grade serous ovarian cancer treatment subgroups. Method: immunoSEQ multiplex PCR; TCRdb's copy keeps in-frame clones and lacks some. The data contain 7,000 or so clones, less than 85% of them singletons. Tumor samples were taken before definitive surgery or chemotherapy. Sequencing was performed on tumor tissue. These TCRs come from a human donor with high-grade serous ovarian cancer.

The V call is TRBV23-1, the J call TRBJ2-7; possibly TRBD1 or TRBD2 for D (7 bases each). TRBV23-1 qualifies as an ORF whose function is uncertain. V dropped 0 bases and J dropped 4 bases, with 16 bases sitting between them. The CDR3 has 16 residues. The CDR3 coding sequence is TGCGCCAGCAGTCAATCGTCAGGGGGGGGCAATTACGAGCAGTACTTC. It is translated as CASSQSSGGGNYEQYF.

This chain joins TRBV19 and TRBJ1-1; no firm D call. This CDR3 region has 13 residues. V lost 5 bases and J 0 bases, leaving 7 bases between the germline ends. Germline assignment: CDR1 LNHDA and CDR2 SQIVND (reference sequence). CDR3 sequence reads: CASSSRMNTEAFF. The CDR3 region has the DNA TGTGCCAGTAGTTCACGGATGAACACTGAAGCTTTCTTT.

This chain links TRBV19 with TRBJ1-5; D may be TRBD1 (5 bases). The germline V gene has CDR1 LNHDA and CDR2 SQIVND (reference sequence). CDR3 length equals 15 residues. Trimming left V 3 bases short and J 7 bases short, with 16 bases between. CDR3 in amino acids: CASSMTVGGGQPQHF. The DNA for the CDR3 is TGTGCCAGTAGTATGACGGTCGGGGGAGGGCAGCCCCAGCATTTT. The full variable domain, with the rest looked up from reference TRBV19 and TRBJ1-5, is DGGITQSPKYLFRKEGQNVTLSCEQNLNHDAMYWYRQDPGQGLRLIYYSQIVNDFQKGDIAEGYSVSREKKESFPLTVTSAQKNPTAFYLCASSMTVGGGQPQHFGDGTRLSIL.

The CDR3 sequence is CASSFGTGAEQFF. Written as DNA, the CDR3 is TGTGCCAGCAGTTTTGGTACAGGGGCTGAGCAGTTCTTC. The chain recombines TRBV27 with TRBJ2-1, with TRBD1 matching 7 bases. V dropped 3 bases and J dropped 9; count of bases not matched to a gene: 5. The CDR3 consists of 13 residues. In germline, CDR1 is MNHEY, CDR2 SMNVEV (reference sequence).

The CDR3 DNA is TGTGCCAGCAGCCTAGGGAGAGTAGGGGAAAAACTGTTTTTT. Translating it yields CASSLGRVGEKLFF. The chain couples TRBV7-9 to TRBJ1-4; D not certain. The V and J ends lost 5 bases and 8 bases respectively, with 15 bases between them. Looked up from germline, CDR1 is SEHNR and CDR2 is FQNEAQ (reference sequence). This CDR3 has 14 residues.

This rearrangement joins TRBV28 to TRBJ1-2, with D possibly being TRBD1 (5 bases). CDR3 length: 17 amino acids. Germline V gives CDR1 MDHEN, CDR2 SYDVKM. Trimming shortened V by 3 bases and J by 6 bases, and 23 bases separated the two germline ends. CDR3 amino acids: CASSFAGLAQAGDGYTF. DNA of the CDR3: TGTGCCAGCAGTTTCGCCGGTTTAGCACAGGCGGGGGATGGCTACACCTTC.

This clone was recorded once. The chain recombines TRBV28 with TRBJ1-2; D possibly corresponds to TRBD1 (6 bases). Germline V gene data show CDR1 as MDHEN and CDR2 as SYDVKM. This CDR3 has 15 amino acids. With 5 bases removed from V and 2 bases from J, the gap between germline ends came to 15 bases. CDR3 DNA: TGTGCCAGCAGTCCACAGGGCGGGGGAAACTATGGCTACACCTTC. This codes for CASSPQGGGNYGYTF.

The chain combines TRBV7-3 with TRBJ2-7; 10 bases fit TRBD1. The CDR3 spans 14 residues. Germline CDR1 SGHTA, CDR2 FQGTGA. V was pared by 4 bases and J by 8 bases, with 8 bases of the junction left unmatched. CDR3 amino acids: CASSSAGTGDKQYF. In DNA form, the CDR3 reads TGTGCCAGCAGCTCCGCCGGGACAGGGGACAAGCAGTACTTC.

The chain has TRBV28 and TRBJ1-5; no firm D call. This CDR3 comprises 13 residues. V lost 7 bases to trimming and J lost 5 bases, with 12 bases between them. Germline CDR1 MDHEN, CDR2 SYDVKM. Here the CDR3 reads CASTRRQDQPQHF. Here the CDR3 DNA reads TGTGCCAGCACCCGGAGGCAGGATCAGCCCCAGCATTTT.

V usage is TRBV6-6 and J usage is TRBJ2-1; 8 bases map to TRBD1. CDR1 is MNHNY, CDR2 SVGAGI, per germline (reference sequence). This CDR3 is built from 16 residues. The junction had 12 bases not matched to a gene; V was cut back by 5 bases and J by 6 bases. The CDR3 DNA sequence: TGTGCCAGCAGTCCACCTATGGGGACAGGTGGCAATGAGCAGTTCTTC. It translates to CASSPPMGTGGNEQFF.

The V and J genes are TRBV23-1 and TRBJ2-3; TRBD2 is a possible D gene (6 bases). TRBV23-1 is classed as an ORF, of uncertain function. The CDR3 length is 14 residues. Trimming stripped 4 bases from V and 4 bases from J, with 12 bases between. This chain's CDR3 is CASSPFGSPDTQYF. In DNA form, the CDR3 reads TGCGCCAGCAGTCCGTTCGGGAGCCCAGATACGCAGTATTTT.

The chain combines TRBV5-1 with TRBJ2-1; 9 nucleotides line up with TRBD2. CDR1 and CDR2 (germline): SGHRS, YFSETQ. Trimming at V came to 2 bases and at J to 4 bases, leaving 7 bases not matched to a gene. This CDR3 comprises 16 residues. The CDR3 reads CASSFIGLAIYNEQFF. The CDR3 DNA reads TGCGCCAGCAGCTTTATAGGACTAGCGATTTACAATGAGCAGTTCTTC.

The chain couples TRBV6-1 to TRBJ2-3; D not certain. V was cut by 1 base and J by 0 bases, with 8 bases left in between. The CDR3 sequence is 15 residues long. The germline V gene encodes CDR1 MNHNS and CDR2 SASEGT. Here the CDR3 reads CASSEGVVSTDTQYF. In nucleotides, the CDR3 is TGTGCCAGCAGTGAAGGGGTTGTTAGCACAGATACGCAGTATTTT.

This chain connects TRBV19 to TRBJ2-6; D is unresolved. The CDR3 is 15 residues long. From germline, CDR1 is LNHDA and CDR2 SQIVND (reference sequence). Trimming left V 3 bases short and J 0 bases short, with 6 bases between. In DNA form, the CDR3 reads TGTGCCAGTAGTATTGCCCACTCTGGGGCCAACGTCCTGACTTTC. Residues: CASSIAHSGANVLTF.

The chain has TRBV7-2 and TRBJ2-1; D is unclear. CDR3 length: 14 residues. Germline assignment: CDR1 SGHTA and CDR2 FQGNSA. Trimming cost V 5 bases and J 8 bases, with 16 bases left between them. CDR3 nucleotides: TGTGCCAGCAGCCCATCGACCCCCTGGGATGAGCAGTTCTTC. It specifies CASSPSTPWDEQFF.

This clone has a single count. J is TRBJ2-1 and V is TRBV21-1; whether TRBD1, the table's D call, matches the DNA was not checked. TRBV21-1 is classified as a pseudogene. CDR3 length equals 19 residues. Here the CDR3 DNA reads TGTGCCAGCAGCACTCTGTTGGACAATGAGGCGGTGTCCCACAATGAGCAGTTCTTC. Translating it yields CASSTLLDNEAVSHNEQFF.

This CDR3 is CASSFAAGPSYEQYF. The CDR3 nucleotides are TGTGCCAGCAGCTTTGCAGCGGGACCCTCCTACGAGCAGTACTTC. The chain carries TRBV11-2 and TRBJ2-7, with TRBD2 identical over 7 bases. There are 15 residues in the CDR3. Germline-derived CDR1 and CDR2 are SGHAT and FQNNGV. Losses at the gene ends were 3 bases for V and 0 bases for J; bases not matched to a gene: 5.

This clone was detected only once. V is TRBV5-4 and J is TRBJ1-3; D is unresolved. The CDR3 extends over 14 amino acids. Trimming removed 5 bases at V and 0 bases at J, with 9 bases between. CDR1 SGHNT and CDR2 YYREEE come from the germline V gene (reference sequence). Written as DNA, the CDR3 is TGTGCCAGCAGTGAGATGCCCTCTGGAAACACCATATATTTT. It specifies CASSEMPSGNTIYF.

This clone was detected only once. V usage is TRBV11-2 and J usage is TRBJ1-6, with D perhaps TRBD1 (6 bases). The CDR3 runs to 16 residues. From germline, CDR1 is SGHAT and CDR2 FQNNGV. Trimming shortened V by 6 bases and J by 3 bases, and 15 bases separated the two germline ends. The CDR3 nucleotides are TGTGCCAGCAGAGGAGATTTACAGGGCTATAATTCACCCCTCCACTTT. This gives the protein CASRGDLQGYNSPLHF.

The rearrangement joins TRBV21-1 to TRBJ1-1. TRBV21-1 is a documented pseudogene. This CDR3 is 16 amino acids long. The CDR3: CASSTQPGRVNTEAFF. The CDR3 DNA reads as TGTGCCAGCAGCACCCAGCCGGGACGGGTGAACACTGAAGCTTTCTTT.